Presented here are 10 T cell receptor beta chains from one specimen sequenced in a study of blood T cell repertoires in COVID-19. Assay used: immunoSEQ multiplex PCR; TCRdb lists only in-frame clones, some missing. The data show 200,000 or so clones, with about 88% seen just once and roughly 5.6% held by the top ten. Sequencing was performed on peripheral blood. Receptors originate from a woman aged 40 to 50 who had recovered from COVID-19.

The rearrangement links TRBV27 to TRBJ1-1, with 7 bases fitting TRBD1. Germline V gives CDR1 MNHEY, CDR2 SMNVEV (reference sequence). The CDR3 is 15 residues long. V trimming: 6 bases; J trimming: 1 base; junction bases outside the gene matches: 8. The CDR3 coding sequence is TGTGCCAGCAGACAGCCAGGGGGACCGAACACTGAAGCTTTCTTT. Translation: CASRQPGGPNTEAFF.

This rearrangement joins TRBV19 to TRBJ1-5; 7 bases map to TRBD1. CDR1 and CDR2 (germline): LNHDA, SQIVND (reference sequence). The CDR3 has 15 amino acids. V shed 4 bases and J 4 bases; nucleotides not matched to a gene: 7. In DNA form, the CDR3 reads TGTGCCAGTAGTACGACACAGGGGTCGAATCAGCCCCAGCATTTT. Translation gives CASSTTQGSNQPQHF.

The chain carries TRBV6-1 and TRBJ2-7; TRBD1 matches at 7 bases. The CDR3 is 13 residues long. Germline loops: CDR1 MNHNS, CDR2 SASEGT. The junction had 8 bases not matched to a gene; V was cut back by 7 bases and J by 5 bases. CDR3 sequence reads: CASTTTGVDEQYF. CDR3 DNA: TGTGCCAGCACCACCACAGGGGTCGACGAGCAGTACTTC.

The CDR3 DNA reads as TGCGCCAGCAGCCCTGAGGGAGGCAACGGGAATCAGCCCCAGCATTTT. This sequence encodes CASSPEGGNGNQPQHF. The V and J genes are TRBV4-3 and TRBJ1-5; no definite D call. CDR3 length: 16 residues. V was cut by 4 bases and J by 4 bases, with 17 bases left in between. Germline CDR1 reads LGHNA; CDR2 reads YSLEER.

J is TRBJ1-3 and V is TRBV7-9; tentatively, D is TRBD1 (6 bases). Germline CDR1 is SEHNR and CDR2 is FQNEAQ (reference sequence). Trimming stripped 3 bases from V and 0 bases from J, with 15 bases between. CDR3 size: 17 residues. As DNA, the CDR3 is TGTGCCAGCAGCTTCCGGACAGCCGTTGTCTCTGGAAACACCATATATTTT. As protein: CASSFRTAVVSGNTIYF.

The J gene is TRBJ1-6, the V gene TRBV7-9; 9 bases fit TRBD1. The CDR3 extends over 16 amino acids. Germline CDR1 SEHNR, CDR2 FQNEAQ (reference sequence). The V segment lost 5 bases and the J segment 7 bases; nucleotides outside the gene matches: 9. CDR3 coding DNA: TGTGCCAGCAGCCCCCAACAGGGGGCTATGAATTCACCCCTCCACTTT. Residues: CASSPQQGAMNSPLHF.

The gene calls are TRBV19 and TRBJ2-5; 8 bases map to TRBD1. There are 13 residues in the CDR3. The ends lost 7 bases at V and 5 bases at J; junction bases unmatched: 6. The germline gives CDR1 LNHDA, CDR2 SQIVND (reference sequence). The CDR3 spells CASTQGAGETQYF. DNA of the CDR3: TGTGCCAGTACCCAGGGGGCGGGTGAGACCCAGTACTTC. The full variable domain, in which reference TRBV19 and TRBJ2-5 provide the parts outside the CDR3, is DGGITQSPKYLFRKEGQNVTLSCEQNLNHDAMYWYRQDPGQGLRLIYYSQIVNDFQKGDIAEGYSVSREKKESFPLTVTSAQKNPTAFYLCASTQGAGETQYFGPGTRLLVL.

This sequence joins TRBV5-6 and TRBJ1-1; the D gene is possibly TRBD1 (5 bases). CDR1 and CDR2 from the germline V gene are SGHDT and YYEEEE. V shed 1 base and J shed 5 bases, with 12 bases lying between them. CDR3 length equals 14 residues. The CDR3 DNA follows: TGTGCCAGCAGCTTGTATCAGGGTCGGACTGAAGCTTTCTTT. Translation gives CASSLYQGRTEAFF.

This rearrangement joins TRBV28 to TRBJ2-7; a weak D match, TRBD2 (5 bases). Per germline, CDR1 MDHEN and CDR2 SYDVKM. Trimming took off 5 bases at V and 3 bases at J, with 17 bases between the two ends. The length of the CDR3 is 15 residues. The CDR3 loop reads CASSLNPGIIYEQYF. Here the CDR3 DNA reads TGTGCCAGCAGTCTCAACCCCGGGATCATCTACGAGCAGTACTTC. The full variable domain, completed using reference TRBV28 and TRBJ2-7, is DVKVTQSSRYLVKRTGEKVFLECVQDMDHENMFWYRQDPGLGLRLIYFSYDVKMKEKGDIPEGYSVSREKKERFSLILESASTNQTSMYLCASSLNPGIIYEQYFGPGTRLTVT.

This clone turned up a few times. The chain joins TRBV12-3 or TRBV12-4 to TRBJ1-1; no clear D. This CDR3 spans 11 amino acids. V was clipped by 6 bases and J by 7 bases, with 9 bases between them. CDR3 region: CASSATSEAFF. CDR3 coding DNA: TGTGCCAGCAGCGCAACAAGTGAAGCTTTCTTT.